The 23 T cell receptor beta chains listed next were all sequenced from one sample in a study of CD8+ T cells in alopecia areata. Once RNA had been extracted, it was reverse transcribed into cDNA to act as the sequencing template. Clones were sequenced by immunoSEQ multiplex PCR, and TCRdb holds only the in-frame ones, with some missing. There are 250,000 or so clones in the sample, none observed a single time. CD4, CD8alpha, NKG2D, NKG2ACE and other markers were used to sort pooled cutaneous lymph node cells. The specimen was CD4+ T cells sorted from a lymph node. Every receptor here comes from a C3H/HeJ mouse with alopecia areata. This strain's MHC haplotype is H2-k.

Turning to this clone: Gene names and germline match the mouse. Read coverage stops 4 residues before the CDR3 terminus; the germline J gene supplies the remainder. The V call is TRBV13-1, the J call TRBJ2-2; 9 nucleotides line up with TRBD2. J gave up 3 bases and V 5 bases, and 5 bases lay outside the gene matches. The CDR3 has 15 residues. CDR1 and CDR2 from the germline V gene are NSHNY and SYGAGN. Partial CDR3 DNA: TGTGCCAGCAGAACTGGGGGGATGGACACCGGG. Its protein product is CASRTGGMDTG. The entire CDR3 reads CASRTGGMDTGQLYF.

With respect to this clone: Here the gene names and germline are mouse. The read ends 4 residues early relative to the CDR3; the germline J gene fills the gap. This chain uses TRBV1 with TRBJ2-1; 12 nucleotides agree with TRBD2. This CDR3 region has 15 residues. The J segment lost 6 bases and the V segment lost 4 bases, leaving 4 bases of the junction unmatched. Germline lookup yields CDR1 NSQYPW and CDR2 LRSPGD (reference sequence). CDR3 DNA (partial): TGCACCTGCAGTGAGACTGGGGGGGCGCTTGCT. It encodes CTCSETGGALA. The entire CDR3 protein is CTCSETGGALAEQFF.

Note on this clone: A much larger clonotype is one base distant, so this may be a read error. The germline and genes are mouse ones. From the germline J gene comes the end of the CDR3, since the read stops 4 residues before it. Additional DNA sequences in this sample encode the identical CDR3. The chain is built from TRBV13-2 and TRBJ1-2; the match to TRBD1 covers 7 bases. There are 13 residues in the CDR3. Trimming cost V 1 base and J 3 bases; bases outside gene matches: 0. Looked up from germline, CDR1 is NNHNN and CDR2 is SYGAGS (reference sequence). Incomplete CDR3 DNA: TGTGCCAGCGGTGATACAGGGGACTCC. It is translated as CASGDTGDS. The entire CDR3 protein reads CASGDTGDSDYTF.

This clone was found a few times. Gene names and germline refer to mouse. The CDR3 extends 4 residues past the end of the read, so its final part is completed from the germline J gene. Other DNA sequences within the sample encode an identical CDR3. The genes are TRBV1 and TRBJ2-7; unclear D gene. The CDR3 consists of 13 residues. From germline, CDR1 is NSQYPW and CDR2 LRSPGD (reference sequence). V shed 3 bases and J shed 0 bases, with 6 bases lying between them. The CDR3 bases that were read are TGCACCTGCAGTGCCCACAGCTCCTAT. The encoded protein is CTCSAHSSY. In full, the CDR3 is CTCSAHSSYEQYF.

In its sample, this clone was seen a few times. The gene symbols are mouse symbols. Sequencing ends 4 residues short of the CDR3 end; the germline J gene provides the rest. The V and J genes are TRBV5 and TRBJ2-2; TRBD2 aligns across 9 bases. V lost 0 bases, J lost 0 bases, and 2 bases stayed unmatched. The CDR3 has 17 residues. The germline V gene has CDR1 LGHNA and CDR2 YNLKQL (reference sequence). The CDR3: CASSQEWGGSNTGQLYF. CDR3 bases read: TGTGCCAGCAGCCAAGAATGGGGGGGCTCAAACACCGGG.

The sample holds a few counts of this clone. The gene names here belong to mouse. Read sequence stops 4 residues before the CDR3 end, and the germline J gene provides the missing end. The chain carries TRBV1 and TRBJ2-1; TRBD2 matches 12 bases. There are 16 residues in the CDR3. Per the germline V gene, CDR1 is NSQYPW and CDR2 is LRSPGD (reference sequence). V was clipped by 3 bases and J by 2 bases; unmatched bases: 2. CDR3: CTCSARTGGDYAEQFF. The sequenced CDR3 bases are TGCACCTGCAGTGCCCGGACTGGGGGGGACTATGCT.

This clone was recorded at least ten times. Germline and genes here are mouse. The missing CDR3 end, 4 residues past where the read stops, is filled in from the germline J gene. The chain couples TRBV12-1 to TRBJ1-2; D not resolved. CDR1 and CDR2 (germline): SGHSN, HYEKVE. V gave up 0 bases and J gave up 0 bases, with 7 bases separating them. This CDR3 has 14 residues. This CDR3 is CASSLEAANSDYTF. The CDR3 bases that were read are TGTGCCAGCTCTCTCGAAGCAGCAAACTCC.

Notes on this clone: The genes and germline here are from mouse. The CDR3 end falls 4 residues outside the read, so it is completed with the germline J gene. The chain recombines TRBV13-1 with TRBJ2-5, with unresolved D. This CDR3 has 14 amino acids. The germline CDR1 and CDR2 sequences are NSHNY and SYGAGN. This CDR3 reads CASSDEEGPDTQYF. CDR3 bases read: TGTGCCAGCAGTGATGAAGAGGGTCCGGAC.

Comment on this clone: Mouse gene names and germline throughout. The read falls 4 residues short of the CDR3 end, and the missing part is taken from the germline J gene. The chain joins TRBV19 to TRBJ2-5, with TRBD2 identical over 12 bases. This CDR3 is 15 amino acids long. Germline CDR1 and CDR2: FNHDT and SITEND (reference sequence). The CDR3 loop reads CASSISTGGADTQYF. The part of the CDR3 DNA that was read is TGTGCCAGCAGTATCTCGACTGGGGGGGCGGAC.

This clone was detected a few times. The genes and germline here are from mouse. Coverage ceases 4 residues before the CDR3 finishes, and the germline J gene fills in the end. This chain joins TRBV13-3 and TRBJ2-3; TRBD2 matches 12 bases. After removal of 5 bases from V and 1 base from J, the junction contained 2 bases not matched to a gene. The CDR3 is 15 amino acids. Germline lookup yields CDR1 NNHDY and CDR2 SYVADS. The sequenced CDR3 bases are TGTGCCAGCAGAGGGGACTGGGGGGGTGCAGAA. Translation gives CASRGDWGGAE. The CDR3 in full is CASRGDWGGAETLYF.

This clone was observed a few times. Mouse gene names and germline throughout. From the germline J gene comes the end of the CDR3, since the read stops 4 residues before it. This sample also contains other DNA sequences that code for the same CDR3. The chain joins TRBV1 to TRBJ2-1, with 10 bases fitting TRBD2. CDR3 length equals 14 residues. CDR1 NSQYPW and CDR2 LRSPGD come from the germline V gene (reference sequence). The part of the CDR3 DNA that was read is TGCACCTGCAGTGCTGGGGGACTGGGGGCT. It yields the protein CTCSAGGLGA. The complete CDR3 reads CTCSAGGLGAEQFF.

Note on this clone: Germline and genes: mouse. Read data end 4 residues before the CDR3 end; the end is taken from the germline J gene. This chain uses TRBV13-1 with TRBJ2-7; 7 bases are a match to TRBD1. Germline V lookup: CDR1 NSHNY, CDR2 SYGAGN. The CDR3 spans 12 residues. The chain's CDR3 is CASRGTDYEQYF. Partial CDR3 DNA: TGTGCCAGCAGGGGGACAGATTAT.

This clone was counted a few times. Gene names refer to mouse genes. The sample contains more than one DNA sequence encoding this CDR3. Incomplete CDR3 DNA: TGTGCCAGCAGCCCCGACAGGGCAAACACA. Residues: CASSPDRANT. The entire CDR3 protein is CASSPDRANTEVFF. This rearrangement joins TRBV5 to TRBJ1-1, with 7 bases lining up with TRBD1. The read comes to an end 4 residues before the CDR3 does, leaving the germline J gene to fill in the end. With V trimmed by 4 bases and J by 0 bases, 2 bases remained unmatched. The germline CDR1 and CDR2 sequences are LGHNA and YNLKQL (reference sequence). The CDR3 covers 14 residues.

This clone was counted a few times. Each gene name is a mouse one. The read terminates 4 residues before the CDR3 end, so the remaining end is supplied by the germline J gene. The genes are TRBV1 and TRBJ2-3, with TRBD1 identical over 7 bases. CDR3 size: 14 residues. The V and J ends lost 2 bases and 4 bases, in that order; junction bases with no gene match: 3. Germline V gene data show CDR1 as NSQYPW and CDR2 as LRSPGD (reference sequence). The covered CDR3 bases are TGCACCTGCAGTGCACGACAGGGCCCAGAA. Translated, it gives CTCSARQGPE. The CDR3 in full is CTCSARQGPETLYF.

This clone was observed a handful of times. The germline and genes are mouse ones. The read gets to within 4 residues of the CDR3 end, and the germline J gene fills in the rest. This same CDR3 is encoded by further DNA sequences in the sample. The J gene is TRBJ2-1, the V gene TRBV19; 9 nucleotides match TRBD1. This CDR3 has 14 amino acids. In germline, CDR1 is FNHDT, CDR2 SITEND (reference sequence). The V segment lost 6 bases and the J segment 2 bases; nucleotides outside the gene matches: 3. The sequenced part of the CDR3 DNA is TGTGCCAGCACCAGGACAGGGGACTATGCT. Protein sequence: CASTRTGDYA. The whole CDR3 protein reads CASTRTGDYAEQFF.

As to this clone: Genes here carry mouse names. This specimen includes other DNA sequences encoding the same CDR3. The covered CDR3 bases are TGTGCCTGGAGTCTAGGGGGAAACACCGGG. Protein sequence: CAWSLGGNTG. In full, the CDR3 reads CAWSLGGNTGQLYF. The chain joins TRBV31 to TRBJ2-2, with a weak D call TRBD1 (6 bases). The read halts 4 residues ahead of the CDR3 end, with the missing end drawn from the germline J gene. The CDR3 sequence is 14 residues long. The ends were cut back, 0 bases at V and 1 base at J, with 6 bases in the middle. Germline V gene data show CDR1 as GKSSPN and CDR2 as SITVG.

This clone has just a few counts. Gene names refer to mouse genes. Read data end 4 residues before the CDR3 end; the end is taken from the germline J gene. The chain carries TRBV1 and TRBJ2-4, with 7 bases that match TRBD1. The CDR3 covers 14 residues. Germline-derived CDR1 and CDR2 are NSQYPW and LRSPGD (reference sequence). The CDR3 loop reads CTCSAEYRGNTLYF. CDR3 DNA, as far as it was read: TGCACCTGCAGTGCGGAGTACAGGGGAAAC.

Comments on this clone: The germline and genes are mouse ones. CDR3 sequence: CASSQSGGAETLYF. Incomplete CDR3 DNA: TGTGCCAGCAGCCAATCAGGGGGCGCAGAA. This chain joins TRBV5 and TRBJ2-3, with 8 bases identical to TRBD1. Coverage ceases 4 residues before the CDR3 finishes, and the germline J gene fills in the end. V shed 2 bases, J shed 3 bases, and the junction held 1 base outside the gene matches. The CDR3 runs to 14 residues. Germline assignment: CDR1 LGHNA and CDR2 YNLKQL (reference sequence).

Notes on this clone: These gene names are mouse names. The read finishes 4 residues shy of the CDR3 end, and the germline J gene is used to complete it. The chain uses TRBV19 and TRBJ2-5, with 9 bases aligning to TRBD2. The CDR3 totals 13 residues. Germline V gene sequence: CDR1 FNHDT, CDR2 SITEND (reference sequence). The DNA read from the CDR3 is TGTGCCAGCAAGACTGGGGGATTAGAC. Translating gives CASKTGGLD. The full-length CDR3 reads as CASKTGGLDTQYF.

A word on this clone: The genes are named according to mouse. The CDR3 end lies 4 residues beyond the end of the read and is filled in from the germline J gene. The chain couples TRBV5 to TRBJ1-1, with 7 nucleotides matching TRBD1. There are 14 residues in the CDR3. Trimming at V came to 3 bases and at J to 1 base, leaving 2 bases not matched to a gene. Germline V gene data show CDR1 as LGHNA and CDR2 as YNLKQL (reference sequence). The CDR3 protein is CASSHRTGNTEVFF. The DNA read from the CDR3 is TGTGCCAGCAGCCACCGGACAGGAAACACA.

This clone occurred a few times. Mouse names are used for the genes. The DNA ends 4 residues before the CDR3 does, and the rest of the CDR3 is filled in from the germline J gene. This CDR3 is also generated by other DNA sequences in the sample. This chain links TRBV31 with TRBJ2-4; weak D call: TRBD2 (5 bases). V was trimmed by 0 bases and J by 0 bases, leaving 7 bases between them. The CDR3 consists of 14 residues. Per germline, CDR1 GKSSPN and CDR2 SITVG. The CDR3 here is CAWSLVGSQNTLYF. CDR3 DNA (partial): TGTGCCTGGAGTCTAGTGGGGAGTCAAAAC.

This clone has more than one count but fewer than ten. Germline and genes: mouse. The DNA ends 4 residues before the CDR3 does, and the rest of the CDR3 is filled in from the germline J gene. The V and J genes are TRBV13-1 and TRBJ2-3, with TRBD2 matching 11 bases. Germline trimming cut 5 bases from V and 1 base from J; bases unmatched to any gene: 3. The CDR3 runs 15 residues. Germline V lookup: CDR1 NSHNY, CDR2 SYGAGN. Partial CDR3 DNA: TGTGCCAGCAGGGACTGGGGGGACCGTGCAGAA. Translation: CASRDWGDRAE. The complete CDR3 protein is CASRDWGDRAETLYF.

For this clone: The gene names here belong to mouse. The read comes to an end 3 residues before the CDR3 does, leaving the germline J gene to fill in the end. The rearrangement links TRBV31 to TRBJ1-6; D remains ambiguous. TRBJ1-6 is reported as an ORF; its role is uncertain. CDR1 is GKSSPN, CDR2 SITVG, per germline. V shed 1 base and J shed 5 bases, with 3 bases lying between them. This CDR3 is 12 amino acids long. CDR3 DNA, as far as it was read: TGTGCCTGGAGTCAGGATAATTCGCCC. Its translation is CAWSQDNSP. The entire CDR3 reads CAWSQDNSPLYF.